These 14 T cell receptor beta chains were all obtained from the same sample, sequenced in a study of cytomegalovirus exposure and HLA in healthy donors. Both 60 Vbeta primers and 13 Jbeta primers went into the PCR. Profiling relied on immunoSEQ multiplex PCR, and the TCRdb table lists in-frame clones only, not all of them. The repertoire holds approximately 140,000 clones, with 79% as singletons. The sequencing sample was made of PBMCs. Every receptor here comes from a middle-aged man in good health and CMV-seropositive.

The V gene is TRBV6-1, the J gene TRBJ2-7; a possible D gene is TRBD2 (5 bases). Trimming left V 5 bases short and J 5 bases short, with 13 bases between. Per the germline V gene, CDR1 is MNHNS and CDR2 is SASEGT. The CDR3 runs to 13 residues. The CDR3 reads CASSQEAEDEQYF. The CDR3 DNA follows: TGTGCCAGCAGTCAGGAGGCCGAGGACGAGCAGTACTTC.

Here the CDR3 DNA reads TGTGCCAGCTCACGGGACTCCAAAACCTACGAGCAGTACTTC. Residues: CASSRDSKTYEQYF. This sequence joins TRBV18 and TRBJ2-7; maybe TRBD2 (6 bases). Trimming removed 4 bases from V and 2 bases from J, with 12 bases in between. This CDR3 region has 14 residues. Germline values: CDR1 KGHSH, CDR2 LQKENI.

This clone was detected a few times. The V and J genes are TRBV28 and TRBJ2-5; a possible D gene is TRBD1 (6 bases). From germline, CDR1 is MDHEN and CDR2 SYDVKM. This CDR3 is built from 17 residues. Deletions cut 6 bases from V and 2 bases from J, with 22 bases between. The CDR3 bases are TGTGCCAGCAGCGTCCTGGTTGGACAGAACGTTCAAGAGACCCAGTACTTC. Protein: CASSVLVGQNVQETQYF.

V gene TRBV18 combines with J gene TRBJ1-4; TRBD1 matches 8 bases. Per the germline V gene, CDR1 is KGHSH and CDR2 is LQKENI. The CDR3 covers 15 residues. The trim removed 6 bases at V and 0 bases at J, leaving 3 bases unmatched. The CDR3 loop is CASSPGQATNEKLFF. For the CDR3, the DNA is TGTGCCAGCTCGCCGGGACAGGCAACTAATGAAAAACTGTTTTTT.

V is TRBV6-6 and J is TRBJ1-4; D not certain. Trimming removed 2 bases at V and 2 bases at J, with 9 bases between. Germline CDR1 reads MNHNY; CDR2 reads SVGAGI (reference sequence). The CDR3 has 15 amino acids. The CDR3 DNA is TGTGCCAGCAGTTACCCGGGAGCCACTAATGAAAAACTGTTTTTT. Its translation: CASSYPGATNEKLFF.

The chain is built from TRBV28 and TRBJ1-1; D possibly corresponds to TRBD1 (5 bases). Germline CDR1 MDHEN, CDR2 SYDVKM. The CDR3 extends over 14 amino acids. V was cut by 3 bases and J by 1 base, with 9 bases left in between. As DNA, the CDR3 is TGTGCCAGCAGTTTCACCGGGGGGAACACTGAAGCTTTCTTT. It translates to CASSFTGGNTEAFF.

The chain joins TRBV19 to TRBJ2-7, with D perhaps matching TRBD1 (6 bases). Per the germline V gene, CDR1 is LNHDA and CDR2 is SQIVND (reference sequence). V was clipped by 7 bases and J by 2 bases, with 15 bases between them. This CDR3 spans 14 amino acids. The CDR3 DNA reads TGTGCCAGTAAACCCACAGGGAGAACCTACGAGCAGTACTTC. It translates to CASKPTGRTYEQYF.

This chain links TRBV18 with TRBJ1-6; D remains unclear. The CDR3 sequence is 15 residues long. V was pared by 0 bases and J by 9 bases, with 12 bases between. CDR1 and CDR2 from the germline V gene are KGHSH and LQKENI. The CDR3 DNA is TGTGCCAGCTCACCACCGAGTACTACCTTTTCACCCCTCCACTTT. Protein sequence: CASSPPSTTFSPLHF.

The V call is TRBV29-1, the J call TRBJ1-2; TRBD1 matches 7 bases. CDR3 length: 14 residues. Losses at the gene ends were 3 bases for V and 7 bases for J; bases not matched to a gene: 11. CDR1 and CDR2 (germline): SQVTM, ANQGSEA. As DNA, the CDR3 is TGCAGCGTTGACAAGGGGACAGATGGTTTTGGCTACACCTTC. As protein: CSVDKGTDGFGYTF.

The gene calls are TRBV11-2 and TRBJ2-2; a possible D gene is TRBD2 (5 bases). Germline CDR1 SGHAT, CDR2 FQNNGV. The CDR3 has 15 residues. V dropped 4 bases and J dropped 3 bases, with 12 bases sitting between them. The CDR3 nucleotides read TGTGCCAGCAGCTACTCTAGCTACTACACCGGGGAGCTGTTTTTT. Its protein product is CASSYSSYYTGELFF.

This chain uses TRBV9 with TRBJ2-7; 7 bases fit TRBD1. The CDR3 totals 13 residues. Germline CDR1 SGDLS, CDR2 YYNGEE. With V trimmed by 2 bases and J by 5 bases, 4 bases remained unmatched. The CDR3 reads CASSVRTGDEQYF. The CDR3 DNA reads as TGTGCCAGCAGCGTTCGAACAGGGGACGAGCAGTACTTC.

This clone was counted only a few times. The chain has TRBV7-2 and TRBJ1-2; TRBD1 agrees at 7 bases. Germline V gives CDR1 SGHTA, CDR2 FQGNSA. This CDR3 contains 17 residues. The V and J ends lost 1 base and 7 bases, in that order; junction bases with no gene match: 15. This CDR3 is CASSLEVVGRGKSGYTF. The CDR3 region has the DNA TGTGCCAGCAGCTTAGAGGTTGTCGGCAGGGGGAAGTCTGGCTACACCTTC.

This CDR3 is CASSEGAIQETQYF. For the CDR3, the DNA is TGTGCCAGCAGTGAGGGAGCAATCCAAGAGACCCAGTACTTC. The chain links TRBV2 to TRBJ2-5, with D possibly matching TRBD2 (5 bases). V lost 3 bases, J lost 1 base, and 9 bases lay in between. Looked up from germline, CDR1 is SNHLY and CDR2 is FYNNEI. The CDR3 has 14 amino acids.

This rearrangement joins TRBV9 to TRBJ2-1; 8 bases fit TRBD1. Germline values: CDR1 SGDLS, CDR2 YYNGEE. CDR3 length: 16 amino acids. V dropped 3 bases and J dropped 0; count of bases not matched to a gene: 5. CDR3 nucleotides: TGTGCCAGCAGCGCCAGACAGGGGAGCTCCTACAATGAGCAGTTCTTC. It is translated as CASSARQGSSYNEQFF.